This T cell receptor beta chain was identified in a study of T cells in Graves' hyperthyroidism and ophthalmopathy. Authors of the study amplified TCR beta CDR3 regions from RNA transcripts. During a first-round RT-PCR of the TCR CDR3, the HTBI primer set was used. TCRdb independently ran MiXCR on the multiplex PCR reads; one entry per CDR3 protein. This table holds 300,000 to 450,000 distinct CDR3 sequences, about 14% found once. This clonotype was observed at least ten times. The material sequenced was blood. This receptor was identified in a man in his thirties or forties with Graves' hyperthyroidism that later progressed to Graves' ophthalmopathy.

The DNA of the CDR3 is TGCGCCAGCAGCTTGGAGGCCAGAAGCACTGAAGCTTTCTTT. Encoded protein: CASSLEARSTEAFF. J is TRBJ1-1 and V is TRBV5-1; D remains ambiguous. The V gene lost 0 bases and the J gene lost 4 bases, with 10 bases spanning the gap. The length of the CDR3 is 14 residues. Germline loops: CDR1 SGHRS, CDR2 YFSETQ.